Following are 12 T cell receptor beta chains from one sample sequenced in a study of shared clonotypes between healthy human individuals. This table comes from immunoSEQ multiplex PCR, and its TCRdb copy is limited to in-frame clones, with some not included. The top ten hold approximately 1.5% of the sample, which has around 1 million clones, over 75% seen once. The source material was memory CD4+ T cells sorted from blood. Documented subset: CD45RA-negative fraction. Receptors were obtained from a man aged 18 to 30 in good health.

This rearrangement joins TRBV5-8 to TRBJ2-1; D ambiguous. The germline gives CDR1 SGHTS, CDR2 YDEGEE. The CDR3 is 14 amino acids. Trimming took off 1 base at V and 5 bases at J, with 10 bases between the two ends. CDR3 residues: CASSLYVANNEQFF. Here the CDR3 DNA reads TGTGCCAGCAGCTTGTACGTGGCAAACAATGAGCAGTTCTTC.

The V gene is TRBV6-1, the J gene TRBJ1-4; D is ambiguous. Germline assignment: CDR1 MNHNS and CDR2 SASEGT. V dropped 2 bases and J dropped 0 bases, with 16 bases sitting between them. The length of the CDR3 is 18 residues. The CDR3 bases are TGTGCCAGCAGTGAATCGAGTCCGTGGGTAGCAACTAATGAAAAACTGTTTTTT. It codes for CASSESSPWVATNEKLFF.

This clone was recorded only once. One end of the junction fails to match germline, which may point to a read error. The J gene is TRBJ2-3, the V gene TRBV7-7; D possibly corresponds to TRBD2 (6 bases). This CDR3 has 15 residues. CDR1 and CDR2 from the germline V gene are SSHAT and FNYEAQ (reference sequence). CDR3 residues: CASSPTSQSTDTQYF. The CDR3 DNA is TGTGCTAGCAGCCCAACTAGCCAGAGCACAGATACGCAGTATTTT.

The gene calls are TRBV6-5 and TRBJ1-5, with TRBD1 matching 7 bases. This CDR3 region has 14 residues. CDR1 and CDR2 (germline): MNHEY, SVGAGI. V was clipped by 5 bases and J by 7 bases; unmatched bases: 8. CDR3 nucleotides: TGTGCCAGCAGTACCGGGACAGCGGCCCAGCCCCAGCATTTT. Residues: CASSTGTAAQPQHF.

The DNA for the CDR3 is TGCGCCAGCAGCCAGACAGGGGTTGGCGAGCAGTACTTC. Its translation is CASSQTGVGEQYF. This chain uses TRBV4-1 with TRBJ2-7, with TRBD1 matching over 8 bases. Looked up from germline, CDR1 is MGHRA and CDR2 is YSYEKL. Trimming took 3 bases from V and 6 from J; bases not matched to a gene: 4. The CDR3 runs to 13 residues.

The chain recombines TRBV6-1 with TRBJ2-3, with D hard to call. This CDR3 is 16 amino acids long. Trimming left V 1 base short and J 3 bases short, with 14 bases between. CDR1 and CDR2 (germline): MNHNS, SASEGT. CDR3: CASSEGSRVSTDTQYF. As DNA, the CDR3 is TGTGCCAGCAGTGAAGGGTCAAGGGTTTCTACAGATACGCAGTATTTT.

This chain links TRBV9 with TRBJ2-2, with 11 bases lining up with TRBD2. V gave up 4 bases and J gave up 5 bases; unmatched junction bases: 4. Per the germline V gene, CDR1 is SGDLS and CDR2 is YYNGEE. This CDR3 is 15 amino acids long. The CDR3 is CASSPSGGPTGELFF. The CDR3 nucleotides read TGTGCCAGCAGCCCTAGCGGGGGGCCTACCGGGGAGCTGTTTTTT.

The chain has TRBV28 and TRBJ2-7; D ambiguous. The CDR3 is 13 amino acids. Germline CDR1 MDHEN, CDR2 SYDVKM. The germline V and J ends were trimmed by 6 bases and 0 bases, with 9 bases remaining between them. The CDR3 is CASSPASSYEQYF. DNA of the CDR3: TGTGCCAGCAGCCCTGCCTCCTCCTACGAGCAGTACTTC.

The genes are TRBV11-2 and TRBJ1-3; no firm D call. The CDR3 extends over 14 amino acids. Trimming cost V 5 bases and J 0 bases, with 8 bases left between them. CDR1 SGHAT and CDR2 FQNNGV come from the germline V gene. CDR3 protein: CASSVNNSGNTIYF. The CDR3 DNA follows: TGTGCCAGCAGCGTTAATAACTCTGGAAACACCATATATTTT.

J is TRBJ1-1 and V is TRBV30, with D uncertain. Germline V gene data show CDR1 as GTSNPN and CDR2 as SVGIG (reference sequence). The CDR3 covers 12 residues. V lost 7 bases, J lost 1 base, and 10 bases lay in between. Here the CDR3 DNA reads TGTGCCTACGCGCGGGGGAACACTGAAGCTTTCTTT. This gives the protein CAYARGNTEAFF.

The genes are TRBV7-2 and TRBJ2-2; no clear D gene. This CDR3 comprises 15 residues. Trimming shortened V by 8 bases and J by 0 bases, and 13 bases separated the two germline ends. The V gene's germline CDR1 is SGHTA and CDR2 FQGNSA. Here the CDR3 reads CASGLRTTNTGELFF. In DNA, the CDR3 is TGTGCCAGCGGGCTGAGGACCACGAACACCGGGGAGCTGTTTTTT.

This clone showed up many times. J is TRBJ2-7 and V is TRBV11-2; D might be TRBD2 (7 bases). The CDR3 sequence is 14 residues long. Trimming cost V 5 bases and J 0 bases, with 11 bases left between them. Germline loops: CDR1 SGHAT, CDR2 FQNNGV. Here the CDR3 DNA reads TGTGCCAGCAGCCCCGGGGGGCACTCCTACGAGCAGTACTTC. As protein: CASSPGGHSYEQYF.